This is a list of T cell receptor beta chains from one sample in a study of T cells after posttransplantation cyclophosphamide. Only in-frame clones appear in the TCRdb table, and some are missing; sequencing was by immunoSEQ multiplex PCR. Recorded here are roughly 40,000 clones, none singletons. Material for sequencing was PBMCs. These receptors were collected from a woman in her forties or fifties in good health and a related stem cell transplant donor. CDR3s include the opening cysteine and the closing phenylalanine or tryptophan. D genes are given only for firm matches. The size field is filled for only some rows; it gives once, few, many or a size class.

clone size: .; CDR3 length: 13; J gene: TRBJ2-7; D gene: .; V gene: TRBV27; CDR3 protein: CASSLSSTYEQYF; CDR3 DNA: TGTGCCAGCAGTTTATCGTCTACCTACGAGCAGTACTTC
clone size: many; CDR3 length: 17; J gene: TRBJ2-2; D gene: .; V gene: TRBV11-2; CDR3 protein: CASSFPQGESRHGELFF; CDR3 DNA: TGTGCCAGCAGCTTTCCCCAAGGGGAATCGCGTCACGGGGAGCTGTTTTTT
clone size: many; CDR3 length: 15; J gene: TRBJ1-6; D gene: TRBD1; V gene: TRBV28; CDR3 protein: CASSSPQGARSPLHF; CDR3 DNA: TGTGCCAGCAGTTCCCCCCAGGGGGCTCGTTCACCCCTCCACTTT
clone size: many; CDR3 length: 16; J gene: TRBJ2-2; D gene: TRBD1; V gene: TRBV5-1; CDR3 protein: CASSSGDRVLTGELFF; CDR3 DNA: TGCGCCAGCAGCTCGGGGGACAGGGTTCTCACCGGGGAGCTGTTTTTT
clone size: many; CDR3 length: 13; J gene: TRBJ2-7; D gene: .; V gene: TRBV6-1; CDR3 protein: CASRVTGSWEQYF; CDR3 DNA: TGTGCCAGCAGAGTAACAGGGTCTTGGGAGCAGTACTTC
clone size: few; CDR3 length: 15; J gene: TRBJ2-7; D gene: TRBD2; V gene: TRBV2; CDR3 protein: CASSDSGGPLTEQYF; CDR3 DNA: TGTGCCAGCAGTGACAGCGGGGGGCCGCTAACCGAGCAGTACTTC
clone size: many; CDR3 length: 17; J gene: TRBJ2-7; D gene: TRBD2; V gene: TRBV7-2; CDR3 protein: CASSFPTSGGASYEQYF; CDR3 DNA: TGTGCCAGCAGCTTCCCGACTAGCGGGGGGGCGTCCTACGAGCAGTACTTC
clone size: many; CDR3 length: 15; J gene: TRBJ1-6; D gene: .; V gene: TRBV14; CDR3 protein: CASSRNTPYNSPLHF; CDR3 DNA: TGTGCCAGCAGCCGAAATACTCCTTATAATTCACCCCTCCACTTT
clone size: many; CDR3 length: 14; J gene: TRBJ1-2; D gene: .; V gene: TRBV7-6; CDR3 protein: CASSSKYREYGYTF; CDR3 DNA: TGTGCCAGCAGCTCCAAATACAGGGAATATGGCTACACCTTC
clone size: many; CDR3 length: 16; J gene: TRBJ2-2; D gene: .; V gene: TRBV5-1; CDR3 protein: CASSLDRGINTGELFF; CDR3 DNA: TGCGCCAGCAGCTTGGATAGGGGGATCAACACCGGGGAGCTGTTTTTT
clone size: many; CDR3 length: 13; J gene: TRBJ1-5; D gene: .; V gene: TRBV10-2; CDR3 protein: CASAEGGNQPQHF; CDR3 DNA: TGCGCCAGTGCCGAAGGGGGCAATCAGCCCCAGCATTTT
clone size: many; CDR3 length: 15; J gene: TRBJ1-5; D gene: .; V gene: TRBV28; CDR3 protein: CASSLAGGLYQPQHF; CDR3 DNA: TGTGCCAGCAGTTTAGCGGGGGGCCTCTATCAGCCCCAGCATTTT
clone size: few; CDR3 length: 14; J gene: TRBJ2-5; D gene: TRBD1; V gene: TRBV25-1; CDR3 protein: CASSPWDRPGEQYF; CDR3 DNA: TGTGCCAGCAGTCCATGGGACAGACCAGGGGAGCAGTACTTC
clone size: many; CDR3 length: 14; J gene: TRBJ1-2; D gene: .; V gene: TRBV10-3; CDR3 protein: CAISESGERGGYTF; CDR3 DNA: TGTGCCATCAGTGAGTCCGGCGAACGGGGGGGCTACACCTTC